This is a list of T cell receptor beta chains from one sample in a study of T cells after yellow fever vaccination. Using its own MiXCR run on the 5' RACE reads, TCRdb lists one record per CDR3 protein. This sample yields 340,000 or so distinct CDR3 sequences, of which under 15% are seen a single time; 3% to 4% belongs to the top ten. Sequencing used CD4+ T cells sorted from PBMCs, obtained 15 days after the yellow fever booster vaccination. These receptors were collected from a man younger than 30 who received the YFV17D yellow fever vaccine. The CDR3 runs from the conserved cysteine through the conserved F or W. D genes are given only for firm matches. Clone size appears in some rows only: once, few, many, or a class for an expanded clone.

DNA: TGTGCCAGCAGCGGTAGAATATCGGGGGCAGGAGAGACCCAGTACTTC
CDR3: CASSGRISGAGETQYF
size: NA
D: NA
J: TRBJ2-5
V: TRBV11-2
length: 16

DNA: TGTGCCAGCAGGGTGGAATGGATCACAGATACGCAGTATTTT
CDR3: CASRVEWITDTQYF
size: NA
D: NA
J: TRBJ2-3
V: TRBV2
length: 14

DNA: TGTGCCAGCAGTTACGCGGCCAGGGGGCAAGGAGAGACCCAGTACTTC
CDR3: CASSYAARGQGETQYF
size: few
D: TRBD1
J: TRBJ2-5
V: TRBV6-5
length: 16

DNA: TGCAGTGCTAGAGTCGGGGGGACGAGCACAGATACGCAGTATTTT
CDR3: CSARVGGTSTDTQYF
size: NA
D: TRBD2
J: TRBJ2-3
V: TRBV20-1
length: 15

DNA: TGTGCCACCAGCAGAGAACTAGCGGGGGGGTCCAATGAGCAGTTCTTC
CDR3: CATSRELAGGSNEQFF
size: NA
D: TRBD2
J: TRBJ2-1
V: TRBV15
length: 16

DNA: TGTGCCAGCAGTTACTCCCCTCCCAATGAGCAGTTCTTC
CDR3: CASSYSPPNEQFF
size: NA
D: NA
J: TRBJ2-1
V: TRBV6-5
length: 13

DNA: TGTGCCAGCAGTTTAGGGGGCAGGGCGGTAACCTACGAGCAGTACTTC
CDR3: CASSLGGRAVTYEQYF
size: many
D: NA
J: TRBJ2-7
V: TRBV12-3/TRBV12-4
length: 16

DNA: TGTGCCAGCATTCACCCGACAGGCACTGAAGCTTTCTTT
CDR3: CASIHPTGTEAFF
size: few
D: NA
J: TRBJ1-1
V: TRBV6-6
length: 13

DNA: TGTGCCAGCAGCTTCCCGCCCCGGTTGGGAAATGAGCAGTTCTTC
CDR3: CASSFPPRLGNEQFF
size: many
D: NA
J: TRBJ2-1
V: TRBV7-9
length: 15

DNA: TGTGCCAGCGGACAGACAGGGAGGGAGCAGTTCTTC
CDR3: CASGQTGREQFF
size: few
D: NA
J: TRBJ2-1
V: TRBV6-2/TRBV6-3
length: 12

DNA: TGTGCCAGCAGCCACCAACCGGGACAGGGGTATAGCAATCAGCCCCAGCATTTT
CDR3: CASSHQPGQGYSNQPQHF
size: few
D: TRBD1
J: TRBJ1-5
V: TRBV7-9
length: 18

DNA: TGCGCCAGCAGCCATCCATCAGAGGGGAATGAGCAGTTCTTC
CDR3: CASSHPSEGNEQFF
size: few
D: NA
J: TRBJ2-1
V: TRBV4-1
length: 14

DNA: TGTGCTACCCAGGGCGCTGGGGGAGGTTCACCCCTCCACTTT
CDR3: CATQGAGGGSPLHF
size: NA
D: NA
J: TRBJ1-6
V: TRBV10-3
length: 14

DNA: TGTGCCAGCAGCTCAGTCTCCGGAGGGTACAATGAGCAGTTCTTC
CDR3: CASSSVSGGYNEQFF
size: few
D: NA
J: TRBJ2-1
V: TRBV9
length: 15

DNA: TGTGCCAGCACTCCGGAGGGCACTGAAGCTTTCTTT
CDR3: CASTPEGTEAFF
size: few
D: NA
J: TRBJ1-1
V: TRBV7-9
length: 12

DNA: TGTGCCAGCAGTCCCCCCGCTGGGGCCAACGTCCTGACTTTC
CDR3: CASSPPAGANVLTF
size: NA
D: NA
J: TRBJ2-6
V: TRBV28
length: 14

DNA: TGTGCCAGCAGGCAAGACAGGGGGCGCGTAGATACGCAGTATTTT
CDR3: CASRQDRGRVDTQYF
size: few
D: TRBD1
J: TRBJ2-3
V: TRBV12-3/TRBV12-4
length: 15

DNA: TGTGCCAGCAGCCCTGGGGACAGGGCGAACACCGGGGAGCTGTTTTTT
CDR3: CASSPGDRANTGELFF
size: NA
D: NA
J: TRBJ2-2
V: TRBV21-1
length: 16

DNA: TGTGCCAGCAGTCCCCCCAAGACAGATACGCAGTATTTT
CDR3: CASSPPKTDTQYF
size: few
D: NA
J: TRBJ2-3
V: TRBV7-2
length: 13

DNA: TGTGCCAGCGGAGGAAGAACCGGGACAGGATCGTGGCAGTTCTTC
CDR3: CASGGRTGTGSWQFF
size: few
D: TRBD1
J: TRBJ2-1
V: TRBV6-5
length: 15

DNA: TGTGCCAGCAGCACCAACACAGGGGCCGGCAATCAGCCCCAGCATTTT
CDR3: CASSTNTGAGNQPQHF
size: NA
D: TRBD1
J: TRBJ1-5
V: TRBV7-2
length: 16

DNA: TGTGCCAGCAGCAGGGCTGAGGGACTGCCGTATGGCTACACCTTC
CDR3: CASSRAEGLPYGYTF
size: NA
D: NA
J: TRBJ1-2
V: TRBV6-5
length: 15

DNA: TGTGCCAGCAGCGTACAACCCCAGCCCGGCTACACCTTC
CDR3: CASSVQPQPGYTF
size: few
D: NA
J: TRBJ1-2
V: TRBV7-2
length: 13

DNA: TGTGCCAGCAGTGATCGGGGGGCAGGGTCACCCCTCCACTTT
CDR3: CASSDRGAGSPLHF
size: NA
D: NA
J: TRBJ1-6
V: TRBV2
length: 14

DNA: TGCGCCAGCAGCTCACAGGGCGCGAACACTGAAGCTTTCTTT
CDR3: CASSSQGANTEAFF
size: NA
D: NA
J: TRBJ1-1
V: TRBV5-1
length: 14

DNA: TGCAGCGTTTCAAAGGGGGGCTACACAGATACGCAGTATTTT
CDR3: CSVSKGGYTDTQYF
size: few
D: NA
J: TRBJ2-3
V: TRBV29-1
length: 14

DNA: TGTGCCAGCACCCAGGAGGCCGCCTACGAGCAGTACTTC
CDR3: CASTQEAAYEQYF
size: many
D: NA
J: TRBJ2-7
V: TRBV12-3/TRBV12-4
length: 13

DNA: TGTGCCAGCAGCCCGGGACAGGGGGCTTGGGATGAGCAGTTCTTC
CDR3: CASSPGQGAWDEQFF
size: few
D: TRBD1
J: TRBJ2-1
V: TRBV3-1
length: 15

DNA: TGCGCCAGCAGCCAAGCCGACTTTTCAGATACGCAGTATTTT
CDR3: CASSQADFSDTQYF
size: NA
D: NA
J: TRBJ2-3
V: TRBV4-3
length: 14

DNA: TGTGCCAGCAGTACGACTAGCGGGGGAAACCCTATTCAGTACTTC
CDR3: CASSTTSGGNPIQYF
size: NA
D: TRBD2
J: TRBJ2-4
V: TRBV12-3/TRBV12-4
length: 15

DNA: TGCGCCAGCAGCTTGGTCACTACCTCTGCAAATACGCAGTATTTT
CDR3: CASSLVTTSANTQYF
size: few
D: NA
J: TRBJ2-3
V: TRBV5-1
length: 15

DNA: TGCGCCAGCAGCTTGGAGTCCTCGCCAGAGACCCAGTACTTC
CDR3: CASSLESSPETQYF
size: NA
D: NA
J: TRBJ2-5
V: TRBV5-1
length: 14

DNA: TGTGCCAGCAGCTTAGTAACGGGCCAAGAGACCCAGTACTTC
CDR3: CASSLVTGQETQYF
size: many
D: NA
J: TRBJ2-5
V: TRBV7-9
length: 14

DNA: TGTGCCAGTACCACGTGGGGGGAAGGTGAAGCTTTCTTT
CDR3: CASTTWGEGEAFF
size: few
D: NA
J: TRBJ1-1
V: TRBV11-2
length: 13

DNA: TGTGCCAGCTCAAATCAGGGTGACAACTATGGCTACACCTTC
CDR3: CASSNQGDNYGYTF
size: few
D: NA
J: TRBJ1-2
V: TRBV18
length: 14

DNA: TGTGCCAGCAGTTTCAAGAGCAATCAGCCCCAGCATTTT
CDR3: CASSFKSNQPQHF
size: many
D: NA
J: TRBJ1-5
V: TRBV27
length: 13

DNA: TGTGCCAGTAGCCCAACTAGCTCCTACAATGAGCAGTTCTTC
CDR3: CASSPTSSYNEQFF
size: NA
D: NA
J: TRBJ2-1
V: TRBV19
length: 14

DNA: TGCAGTGCTAGAGATTGGACGCGCAACTACAATGAGCAGTTCTTC
CDR3: CSARDWTRNYNEQFF
size: NA
D: NA
J: TRBJ2-1
V: TRBV20-1
length: 15

DNA: TGCAGCGTTGACAGGGGCCGCGGGGACTATGGCTACACCTTC
CDR3: CSVDRGRGDYGYTF
size: NA
D: NA
J: TRBJ1-2
V: TRBV29-1
length: 14

DNA: TGTGCCAGCTCAAGATCAGGGAATGACAATGAGCAGTTCTTC
CDR3: CASSRSGNDNEQFF
size: many
D: NA
J: TRBJ2-1
V: TRBV18
length: 14

DNA: TGTGCCAGCGAGGCGGGACAGGGAGGCACTGAAGCTTTCTTT
CDR3: CASEAGQGGTEAFF
size: NA
D: TRBD1
J: TRBJ1-1
V: TRBV28
length: 14

DNA: TGTGCCAGCAGGCAACAGGGTAACTATGGCTACACCTTC
CDR3: CASRQQGNYGYTF
size: few
D: NA
J: TRBJ1-2
V: TRBV12-3/TRBV12-4
length: 13

DNA: TGTGCCAGTAGTATTAAGGTGCCAGGGGGATCTTACGAGCAGTACTTC
CDR3: CASSIKVPGGSYEQYF
size: few
D: TRBD1
J: TRBJ2-7
V: TRBV19
length: 16

DNA: TGTGCCAGCAGCCGTCGCGAAGCTTTCTTT
CDR3: CASSRREAFF
size: NA
D: NA
J: TRBJ1-1
V: TRBV2
length: 10

DNA: TGTGCCAGCTCATTCTCCAGGGGAAATCAAGAGACCCAGTACTTC
CDR3: CASSFSRGNQETQYF
size: NA
D: NA
J: TRBJ2-5
V: TRBV18
length: 15

DNA: TGTGCCACCAGTGATTTAGCTTACGGCTACACCTTC
CDR3: CATSDLAYGYTF
size: NA
D: NA
J: TRBJ1-2
V: TRBV24-1
length: 12

DNA: TGTGCCAGCAGTCTTCCGGGACAGGGGGCTGAAAAACTGTTTTTT
CDR3: CASSLPGQGAEKLFF
size: few
D: TRBD1
J: TRBJ1-4
V: TRBV11-2
length: 15

DNA: TGTGCCAGTAGTGTTTACAGGGCCCAAGAGACCCAGTACTTC
CDR3: CASSVYRAQETQYF
size: NA
D: NA
J: TRBJ2-5
V: TRBV19
length: 14

DNA: TGTGCCAGTAGTATAGATCGGGCAGGAGCTTCCTACGAGCAGTACTTC
CDR3: CASSIDRAGASYEQYF
size: NA
D: NA
J: TRBJ2-7
V: TRBV19
length: 16

DNA: TGTGCCAGCAGCTTAGTCTACAGATTCCACGAGCAGTACTTC
CDR3: CASSLVYRFHEQYF
size: NA
D: NA
J: TRBJ2-7
V: TRBV7-8
length: 14

DNA: TGTGCCAGCAGTGAATACCGGGGACAGGGGGCGAAGATACACTTC
CDR3: CASSEYRGQGAKIHF
size: NA
D: TRBD1
J: TRBJ2-4
V: TRBV2
length: 15

DNA: TGTGCCAGCAGCCAAGGAGGCGGGAGGAACACTGAAGCTTTCTTT
CDR3: CASSQGGGRNTEAFF
size: many
D: NA
J: TRBJ1-1
V: TRBV3-1
length: 15

DNA: TGTGCCAGTACTGATACGTGGGGGGATGAGCAGTTCTTC
CDR3: CASTDTWGDEQFF
size: NA
D: NA
J: TRBJ2-1
V: TRBV19
length: 13

DNA: TGTGCCAGCAGACTTACATTATACAATGAGCAGTTCTTC
CDR3: CASRLTLYNEQFF
size: NA
D: NA
J: TRBJ2-1
V: TRBV6-1
length: 13

DNA: TGCGCCAGCAGCCAATGGACAGGGGGAAATTCACCCCTCCACTTT
CDR3: CASSQWTGGNSPLHF
size: many
D: TRBD1
J: TRBJ1-6
V: TRBV4-1
length: 15